These T cell receptor beta chains were read from a single sample in a study of blood T cell repertoires in COVID-19. The repertoire was sequenced with immunoSEQ multiplex PCR; TCRdb's copy has only in-frame clones and lacks some. This table holds about 150,000 clones, 78% found once. The specimen sequenced was peripheral blood. Every receptor here comes from a man at least 80 years old with acute or convalescent COVID-19. Both conserved end residues are part of each CDR3. Each record gives: V gene, J gene, clone size, D gene, CDR3 protein, CDR3 DNA. D genes are given only for firm matches. The size entry is marked missing in some rows and otherwise reads once, few, many or a size class.

TRBV23-1,TRBJ1-6,NA,NA,CASSQSKIAGANSPLHF,TGCGCCAGCAGTCAATCGAAAATAGCAGGGGCTAATTCACCCCTCCACTTT
TRBV7-3,TRBJ2-1,NA,TRBD1,CASSLTGTEANEQFF,TGTGCCAGCAGCTTAACAGGGACAGAAGCGAATGAGCAGTTCTTC
TRBV7-8,TRBJ2-2,NA,TRBD1,CASSLVDRENTGELFF,TGTGCCAGCAGCTTGGTGGACAGGGAGAACACCGGGGAGCTGTTTTTT
TRBV7-9,TRBJ1-1,few,TRBD1,CASSLGQGEAFF,TGTGCCAGCAGCTTAGGACAGGGTGAAGCTTTCTTT
TRBV7-2,TRBJ2-1,NA,NA,CASSSPPVGYNEQFF,TGTGCCAGCAGCTCCCCTCCGGTCGGCTACAATGAGCAGTTCTTC
TRBV19,TRBJ2-3,once,NA,CASSNGGLSTDTQYF,TGTGCCAGTAGCAACGGGGGGCTCAGCACAGATACGCAGTATTTT
TRBV11-3,TRBJ2-2,NA,TRBD2,CASSSGLAGYTGELFF,TGTGCCAGCAGCTCGGGACTAGCGGGCTACACCGGGGAGCTGTTTTTT
TRBV30,TRBJ1-4,NA,NA,CAWRGTRHPNEKLFF,TGTGCCTGGCGGGGTACCCGACACCCTAACGAAAAACTGTTTTTT
TRBV9,TRBJ2-1,few,NA,CASSAAGVLNEQFF,TGTGCCAGCAGCGCCGCCGGGGTTCTCAATGAGCAGTTCTTC
TRBV7-2,TRBJ2-7,NA,NA,CASRSGDRYEQYF,TGTGCCAGCAGAAGCGGAGATCGCTACGAGCAGTACTTC
TRBV19,TRBJ1-5,NA,NA,CASMGGGSYQPQHF,TGTGCCAGCATGGGTGGAGGGTCTTATCAGCCCCAGCATTTT